This T cell receptor beta chain came from a study of tumor-infiltrating lymphocytes in primary liver carcinoma. Priming with a constant-region primer yielded TCR beta cDNA from about 450 ng total RNA. Library construction for TCR beta comprised three nested multiplex PCR rounds performed with slightly modified ARM-PCR. TRBV1-TRBV30 forward primers and a C-beta reverse primer were used in the first two PCR rounds, which each ran for about 11 cycles. From the multiplex PCR reads, TCRdb called clonotypes with MiXCR, one entry per CDR3 protein. The table records 75,000 to 80,000 distinct CDR3 sequences, roughly two thirds of them present only once. A note on this clonotype: Its cognate antigen is unknown.

Notes on the study in general: Tumor-adjacent and tumor-blood pairs shared less of their repertoires than tumor region pairs shared.

This CDR3 has 16 amino acids. Co-extracting RNA and DNA was done with 20-30 mg of unsorted bulk tissue as input. Patients had chronic HBV infection and were treatment-naive. The source is a man aged 35 to 55 with primary liver carcinoma and hepatitis B virus infection. The V and J genes are TRBV12-3 or TRBV12-4 and TRBJ1-6; 7 nucleotides line up with TRBD1. Sequencing used tumor-adjacent normal liver tissue. The CDR3 coding sequence is TGTGGCTCCTCCCTGGGAGCGGGACAGTATAATTCACCCCTCCACTTT. This gives the protein CGSSLGAGQYNSPLHF.